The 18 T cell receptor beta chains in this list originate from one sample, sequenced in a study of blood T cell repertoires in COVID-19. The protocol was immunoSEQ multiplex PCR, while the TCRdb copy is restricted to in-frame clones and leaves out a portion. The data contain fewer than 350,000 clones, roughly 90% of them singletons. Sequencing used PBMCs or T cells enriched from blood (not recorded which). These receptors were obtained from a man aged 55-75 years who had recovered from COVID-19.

In DNA, the CDR3 is TGTGCCAGCAGCCGAAGACTAGTGGACACAGATACGCAGTATTTT. Its translation: CASSRRLVDTDTQYF. The chain uses TRBV6-5 and TRBJ2-3; possibly TRBD2 for D (6 bases). The germline gives CDR1 MNHEY, CDR2 SVGAGI. Trimming took 6 bases from V and 2 from J, leaving 15 bases between them. This CDR3 has 15 amino acids.

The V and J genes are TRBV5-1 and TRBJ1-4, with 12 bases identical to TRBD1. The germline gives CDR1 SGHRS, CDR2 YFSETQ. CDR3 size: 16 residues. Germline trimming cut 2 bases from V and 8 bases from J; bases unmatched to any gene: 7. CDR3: CASSFNAGTGGEKLFF. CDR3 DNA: TGCGCCAGCAGCTTCAACGCCGGGACAGGGGGCGAAAAACTGTTTTTT.

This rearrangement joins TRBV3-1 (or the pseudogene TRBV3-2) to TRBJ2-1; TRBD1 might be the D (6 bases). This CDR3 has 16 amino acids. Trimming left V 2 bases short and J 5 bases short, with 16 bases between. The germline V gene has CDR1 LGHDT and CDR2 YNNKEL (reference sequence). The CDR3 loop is CASSQSAGAHHNEQFF. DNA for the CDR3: TGTGCCAGCAGCCAATCGGCAGGGGCGCACCACAATGAGCAGTTCTTC.

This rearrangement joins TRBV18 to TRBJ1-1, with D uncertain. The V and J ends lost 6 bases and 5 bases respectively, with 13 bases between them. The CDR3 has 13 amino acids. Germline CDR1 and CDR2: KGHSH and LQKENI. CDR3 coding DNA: TGTGCCAGCTCCACCGCCGGGTGGACTGAAGCTTTCTTT. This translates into CASSTAGWTEAFF. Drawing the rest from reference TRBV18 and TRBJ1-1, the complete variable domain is NAGVMQNPRHLVRRRGQEARLRCSPMKGHSHVYWYRQLPEEGLKFMVYLQKENIIDESGMPKERFSAEFPKEGPSILRIQQVVRGDSAAYFCASSTAGWTEAFFGQGTRLTVV.

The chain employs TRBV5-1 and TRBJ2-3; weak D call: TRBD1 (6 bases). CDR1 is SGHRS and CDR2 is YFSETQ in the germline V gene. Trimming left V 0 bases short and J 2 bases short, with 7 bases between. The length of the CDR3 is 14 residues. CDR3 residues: CASSLDRVTDTQYF. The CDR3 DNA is TGCGCCAGCAGCTTGGACAGGGTCACAGATACGCAGTATTTT.

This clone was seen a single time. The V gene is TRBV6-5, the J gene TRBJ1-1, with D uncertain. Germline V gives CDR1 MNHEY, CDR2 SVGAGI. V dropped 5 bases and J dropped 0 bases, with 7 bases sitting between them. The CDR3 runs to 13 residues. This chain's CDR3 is CASSNILNTEAFF. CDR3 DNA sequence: TGTGCCAGCAGTAATATATTGAACACTGAAGCTTTCTTT.

In DNA, the CDR3 is TGTGCCAGCTCACCCCCAGGGGTCGGGGATGAAAAACTGTTTTTT. Residues: CASSPPGVGDEKLFF. The genes are TRBV18 and TRBJ1-4, with D tentatively TRBD1 (6 bases). The CDR3 has 15 residues. Trimming shortened V by 3 bases and J by 6 bases, and 14 bases separated the two germline ends. CDR1 is KGHSH and CDR2 is LQKENI in the germline V gene.

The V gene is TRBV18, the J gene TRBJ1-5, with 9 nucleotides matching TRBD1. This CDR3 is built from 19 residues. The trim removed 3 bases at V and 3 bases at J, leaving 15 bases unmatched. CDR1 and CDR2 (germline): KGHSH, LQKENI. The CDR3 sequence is CASSPRPGTGWSDNQPQHF. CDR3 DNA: TGTGCCAGCTCACCTCGTCCCGGGACAGGGTGGAGTGACAATCAGCCCCAGCATTTT.

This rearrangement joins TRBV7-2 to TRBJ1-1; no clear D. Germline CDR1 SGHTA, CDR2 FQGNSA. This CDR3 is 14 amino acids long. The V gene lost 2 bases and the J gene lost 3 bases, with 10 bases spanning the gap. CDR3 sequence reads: CASSLSGSYTEAFF. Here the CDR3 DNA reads TGTGCCAGCAGCTTATCCGGGTCCTACACTGAAGCTTTCTTT.

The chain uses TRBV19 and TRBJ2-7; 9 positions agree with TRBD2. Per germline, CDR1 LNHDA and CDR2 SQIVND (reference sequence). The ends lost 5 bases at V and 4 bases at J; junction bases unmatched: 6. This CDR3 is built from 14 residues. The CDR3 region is CASSAGTSHYEQYF. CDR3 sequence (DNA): TGTGCCAGTAGTGCCGGGACTAGCCATTACGAGCAGTACTTC. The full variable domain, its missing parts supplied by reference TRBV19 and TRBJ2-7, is DGGITQSPKYLFRKEGQNVTLSCEQNLNHDAMYWYRQDPGQGLRLIYYSQIVNDFQKGDIAEGYSVSREKKESFPLTVTSAQKNPTAFYLCASSAGTSHYEQYFGPGTRLTVT.

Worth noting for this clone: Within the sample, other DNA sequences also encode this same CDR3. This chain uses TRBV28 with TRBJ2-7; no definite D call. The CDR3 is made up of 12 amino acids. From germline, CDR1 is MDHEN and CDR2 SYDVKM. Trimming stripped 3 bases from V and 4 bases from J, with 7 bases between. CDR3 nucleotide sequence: TGTGCCAGCAGTTTCTCCTCTTACGAGCAGTACTTC. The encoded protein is CASSFSSYEQYF.

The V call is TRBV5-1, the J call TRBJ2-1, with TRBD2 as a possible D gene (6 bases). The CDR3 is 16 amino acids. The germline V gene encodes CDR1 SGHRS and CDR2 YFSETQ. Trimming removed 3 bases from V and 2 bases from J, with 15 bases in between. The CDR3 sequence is CASSWSGVGTYNEQFF. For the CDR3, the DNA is TGCGCCAGCAGCTGGTCGGGGGTTGGGACCTACAATGAGCAGTTCTTC.

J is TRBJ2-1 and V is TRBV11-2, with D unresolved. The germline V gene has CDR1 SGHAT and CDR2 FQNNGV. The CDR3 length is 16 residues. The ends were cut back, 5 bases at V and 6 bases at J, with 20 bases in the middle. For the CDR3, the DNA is TGTGCCAGCAGCCCCCGTGGCCTAGTAAACCTCAATGAGCAGTTCTTC. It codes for CASSPRGLVNLNEQFF.

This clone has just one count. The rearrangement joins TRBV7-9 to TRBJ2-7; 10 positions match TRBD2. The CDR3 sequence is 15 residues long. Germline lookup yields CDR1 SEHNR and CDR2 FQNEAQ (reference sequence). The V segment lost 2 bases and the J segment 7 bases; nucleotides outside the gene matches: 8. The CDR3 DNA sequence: TGTGCCAGCAGCTTATCGAGCGGGAGGGCCGGAGAGCAGTACTTC. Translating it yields CASSLSSGRAGEQYF.

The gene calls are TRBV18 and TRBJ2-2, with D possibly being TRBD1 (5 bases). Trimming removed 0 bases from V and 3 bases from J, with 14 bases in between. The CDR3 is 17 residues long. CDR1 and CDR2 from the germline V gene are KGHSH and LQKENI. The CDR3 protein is CASSPPSPGAHTGELFF. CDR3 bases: TGTGCCAGCTCACCACCGAGTCCTGGGGCTCACACCGGGGAGCTGTTTTTT.

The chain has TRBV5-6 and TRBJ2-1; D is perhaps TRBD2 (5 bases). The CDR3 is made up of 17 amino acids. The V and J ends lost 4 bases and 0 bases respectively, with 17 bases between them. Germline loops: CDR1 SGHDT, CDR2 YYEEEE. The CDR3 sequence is CASSLLGTSISYNEQFF. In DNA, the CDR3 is TGTGCCAGCAGCCTACTAGGAACTAGTATCTCCTACAATGAGCAGTTCTTC.

CDR3 nucleotide sequence: TGCAGTGGCGCGAATAATAAAGCTTTCTTT. This codes for CSGANNKAFF. V and J are TRBV20-1 and TRBJ1-1; D not certain. This CDR3 comprises 10 residues. Germline V gene data show CDR1 as DFQATT and CDR2 as SNEGSKA (reference sequence). V lost 7 bases and J lost 9, with 12 bases in between.

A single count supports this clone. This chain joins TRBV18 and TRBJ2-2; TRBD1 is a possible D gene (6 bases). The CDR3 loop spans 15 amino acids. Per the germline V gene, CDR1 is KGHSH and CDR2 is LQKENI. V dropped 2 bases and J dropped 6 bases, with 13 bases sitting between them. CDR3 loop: CASSPGQHTAGELFF. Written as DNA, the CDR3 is TGTGCCAGCTCACCAGGACAGCATACCGCCGGGGAGCTGTTTTTT.